Following are 9 T cell receptor beta chains from one sample sequenced in a study of blood T cell repertoires in COVID-19. Data came from immunoSEQ multiplex PCR; TCRdb stores just in-frame clones and leaves some out. The profile shows some 200,000 clones, more than 75% of them singletons. The source material was peripheral blood. The source of these receptors is a man aged 40-49 years with active or convalescent COVID-19.

V and J are TRBV30 and TRBJ2-5; TRBD2 matches at 11 bases. J was trimmed by 7 bases and V by 0 bases; bases with no gene match: 7. The CDR3 runs to 15 residues. The V gene's germline CDR1 is GTSNPN and CDR2 SVGIG (reference sequence). The CDR3 nucleotides are TGTGCCTGGAGTGTACCTGGGCTAGCGGGAGGGACCCAGTACTTC. Its translation is CAWSVPGLAGGTQYF.

This clone was seen more than once but under ten times. J is TRBJ1-5 and V is TRBV6-6; the match to TRBD1 covers 10 bases. The CDR3 is 14 amino acids. The V segment lost 7 bases and the J segment 4 bases; nucleotides outside the gene matches: 4. CDR1 and CDR2 (germline): MNHNY, SVGAGI (reference sequence). The CDR3 DNA reads as TGTGCCAGCAAAGAGGGACAGGGGAATCAGCCCCAGCATTTT. Translating it yields CASKEGQGNQPQHF.

The chain employs TRBV3-1 (or the pseudogene TRBV3-2) and TRBJ2-1; 8 nucleotides match TRBD1. Germline V gene sequence: CDR1 LGHDT, CDR2 YNNKEL (reference sequence). Trimming cost V 4 bases and J 7 bases; bases outside gene matches: 9. This CDR3 spans 15 amino acids. The CDR3 loop is CASSLGTGTANEQFF. The CDR3 DNA follows: TGTGCCAGCAGCCTTGGGACAGGAACCGCGAATGAGCAGTTCTTC.

The chain's CDR3 is CASSLSRGTYNEQFF. As DNA, the CDR3 is TGTGCCAGCAGCTTATCGCGGGGGACCTACAATGAGCAGTTCTTC. V gene TRBV7-3 combines with J gene TRBJ2-1, with 7 positions matching TRBD2. V was pared by 2 bases and J by 2 bases, with 3 bases of the junction left unmatched. Per germline, CDR1 SGHTA and CDR2 FQGTGA. This CDR3 comprises 15 residues.

The chain employs TRBV19 and TRBJ2-1; 8 bases align to TRBD2. CDR3 size: 17 residues. Trimming cost V 5 bases and J 5 bases; bases outside gene matches: 14. Germline CDR1 is LNHDA and CDR2 is SQIVND (reference sequence). The DNA for the CDR3 is TGTGCCAGTAGTCCCCCGGGGGGACTAGTTTGGCACAATGAGCAGTTCTTC. It is translated as CASSPPGGLVWHNEQFF.

The V call is TRBV28, the J call TRBJ1-5; D unresolved. Trimming cost V 7 bases and J 6 bases, with 19 bases left between them. Germline values: CDR1 MDHEN, CDR2 SYDVKM. The CDR3 has 15 amino acids. The chain's CDR3 is CASTPLSVGSQPQHF. CDR3 bases: TGTGCCAGCACTCCTCTGTCAGTAGGGAGTCAGCCCCAGCATTTT.

This rearrangement joins TRBV18 to TRBJ1-2, with a tentative D call TRBD1 (5 bases). This CDR3 contains 14 residues. Germline loops: CDR1 KGHSH, CDR2 LQKENI. Trimming left V 3 bases short and J 1 base short, with 9 bases between. CDR3 in DNA: TGTGCCAGCTCACCGACAGTGAGTAACTATGGCTACACCTTC. It specifies CASSPTVSNYGYTF.

The V gene is TRBV25-1, the J gene TRBJ1-5; weak D call: TRBD1 (5 bases). V gave up 3 bases and J gave up 1 base, with 13 bases separating them. The germline gives CDR1 MGHDK, CDR2 SYGVNS. The length of the CDR3 is 16 residues. The CDR3 region is CASSDRGWPSNQPQHF. The CDR3 DNA reads TGTGCCAGCAGTGACCGGGGGTGGCCGAGCAATCAGCCCCAGCATTTT.

The chain couples TRBV2 to TRBJ1-5, with 7 bases aligning to TRBD1. The ends lost 4 bases at V and 7 bases at J; junction bases unmatched: 4. Germline loops: CDR1 SNHLY, CDR2 FYNNEI. The CDR3 has 13 residues. CDR3: CASSATGDQPQHF. In nucleotides, the CDR3 is TGTGCCAGCAGTGCCACAGGGGACCAGCCCCAGCATTTT.